This TCR beta chain came from a study of blood T cell repertoires in COVID-19. Study context: From the United States, Italy and Spain came samples of acute and convalescent COVID-19. Sample material is recorded as cDNA or gDNA derived from T cells, B-cell-depleted T cells, or PBMCs.

Source study methods: Reference gene primers were amplified, and this amplification served to estimate nucleated cell counts. Method: immunoSEQ multiplex PCR; TCRdb's copy keeps in-frame clones and lacks some. V and J calls and clone size are copied from that table; D and trimming were computed from the DNA. The sample lists nearly 200,000 clones, around four fifths occurring once. CDR3 length equals 15 residues. V lost 7 bases to trimming and J lost 7 bases, with 20 bases between them. CDR1 is SNHLY, CDR2 FYNNEI, per germline. The chain is built from TRBV2 and TRBJ1-5; D is possibly TRBD1 (5 bases). The sequencing sample was made of peripheral blood. This TCR came from a human donor in a cohort sampled during active COVID-19. CDR3 amino acids: CASTGAGRVRQPQHF. The DNA of the CDR3 is TGTGCCAGCACAGGAGCAGGGAGGGTCAGGCAGCCCCAGCATTTT. The entire variable domain, with the rest obtained from reference TRBV2 and TRBJ1-5, is as follows: EPEVTQTPSHQVTQMGQEVILRCVPISNHLYFYWYRQILGQKVEFLVSFYNNEISEKSEIFDDQFSVERPDGSNFTLKIRSTKLEDSAMYFCASTGAGRVRQPQHFGDGTRLSIL.